The 14 T cell receptor beta chains below all came from one sample that was sequenced in a study of blood T cell repertoires in COVID-19. Sequenced by immunoSEQ multiplex PCR; TCRdb stores in-frame clones only, minus some. Of about 94,000 clones in the sample, 84% were seen once. Sequencing was performed on peripheral blood. The receptors stem from a man between 60 and 75 years old with acute or convalescent COVID-19.

This clone has just a few counts. The rearrangement links TRBV6-1 to TRBJ2-5; 8 bases map to TRBD2. J lost 5 bases, V lost 2 bases, and 4 bases had no gene match. CDR3 size: 14 residues. CDR1 MNHNS and CDR2 SASEGT come from the germline V gene. The CDR3 region has the DNA TGTGCCAGCAGTGAATCGGGAGGGCGGGAGACCCAGTACTTC. Translation: CASSESGGRETQYF.

A single count supports this clone. The chain employs TRBV2 and TRBJ1-2; 10 nucleotides match TRBD1. With 5 bases clipped from V and 4 bases from J, the junction kept 4 bases outside the gene matches. From germline, CDR1 is SNHLY and CDR2 FYNNEI. The CDR3 runs 14 residues. Written as DNA, the CDR3 is TGTGCCAGCAGTTCGGGACAGGGGATCTATGGCTACACCTTC. As protein: CASSSGQGIYGYTF.

This clone has more than one count but fewer than ten. This chain links TRBV6-5 with TRBJ2-3; 7 bases line up with TRBD2. This CDR3 has 16 amino acids. Germline loops: CDR1 MNHEY, CDR2 SVGAGI. V dropped 2 bases and J dropped 2; count of bases not matched to a gene: 7. CDR3 protein: CASSYGGGGPTDTQYF. The CDR3 DNA reads as TGTGCCAGCAGTTACGGAGGCGGGGGACCCACAGATACGCAGTATTTT.

V and J are TRBV19 and TRBJ1-6; 8 nucleotides agree with TRBD1. This CDR3 contains 14 residues. CDR1 is LNHDA, CDR2 SQIVND, per germline (reference sequence). Trimming took 4 bases from V and 7 from J; bases not matched to a gene: 3. The CDR3 DNA follows: TGTGCCAGTAGTACGGACAGGGTGAATTCACCCCTCCACTTT. Residues: CASSTDRVNSPLHF.

V is TRBV11-2 and J is TRBJ2-3; TRBD2 aligns across 7 bases. Germline loops: CDR1 SGHAT, CDR2 FQNNGV. With V trimmed by 1 base and J by 6 bases, 10 bases remained unmatched. The CDR3 sequence is 16 residues long. The DNA for the CDR3 is TGTGCCAGCAGCTTAGGGTATTCGGGGCGGGGGGATACGCAGTATTTT. Amino acids: CASSLGYSGRGDTQYF.

V gene TRBV4-3 combines with J gene TRBJ1-1; D remains unclear. V lost 0 bases to trimming and J lost 1 base, with 6 bases between them. The germline gives CDR1 LGHNA, CDR2 YSLEER. This CDR3 contains 14 residues. The chain's CDR3 is CASSQDGRNTEAFF. CDR3 coding DNA: TGCGCCAGCAGCCAAGATGGGCGGAACACTGAAGCTTTCTTT.

This clone was picked up a small number of times. The V call is TRBV10-2, the J call TRBJ2-7; maybe TRBD2 (5 bases). Germline V gives CDR1 WSHSY, CDR2 SAAADI. Between the trimmed V and J ends, which lost 6 bases and 0 bases, there was a span of 15 bases. The CDR3 is 15 amino acids. The CDR3 DNA reads as TGCGCCAGCAGGGAATCCGGGGTGAGCTCCTACGAGCAGTACTTC. Protein sequence: CASRESGVSSYEQYF.

This clone was counted once. This chain joins TRBV2 and TRBJ1-3; 8 nucleotides line up with TRBD1. J gave up 2 bases and V 6 bases, and 3 bases lay outside the gene matches. This CDR3 contains 14 residues. Germline V gives CDR1 SNHLY, CDR2 FYNNEI. This CDR3 reads CASRDRATGNTIYF. The CDR3 DNA reads as TGTGCCAGCAGGGACAGGGCGACTGGAAACACCATATATTTT.

The J gene is TRBJ1-2, the V gene TRBV24-1; unclear D gene. This CDR3 is 12 amino acids long. Trimming removed 4 bases from V and 5 bases from J, with 7 bases in between. From germline, CDR1 is KGHDR and CDR2 SFDVKD. The CDR3 DNA sequence: TGTGCCACCAGTGACGGTCTATATGGCTACACCTTC. Encoded protein: CATSDGLYGYTF.

The count of this clone is one. The chain links TRBV18 to TRBJ1-4; 9 bases fit TRBD1. In germline, CDR1 is KGHSH, CDR2 LQKENI. The CDR3 sequence is 15 residues long. Unmatched junction bases numbered 6, after V lost 3 bases and J lost 7 bases. The CDR3 protein is CASSPVGQGSEKLFF. The CDR3, as DNA: TGTGCCAGCTCACCTGTGGGACAGGGTAGTGAAAAACTGTTTTTT. The full variable domain, in which reference TRBV18 and TRBJ1-4 provide the parts outside the CDR3, is NAGVMQNPRHLVRRRGQEARLRCSPMKGHSHVYWYRQLPEEGLKFMVYLQKENIIDESGMPKERFSAEFPKEGPSILRIQQVVRGDSAAYFCASSPVGQGSEKLFFGSGTQLSVL.

The genes are TRBV29-1 and TRBJ1-3; no definite D call. CDR3 length equals 17 residues. V lost 4 bases to trimming and J lost 4 bases, with 23 bases between them. Germline V CDR1 and CDR2: SQVTM, ANQGSEA. The CDR3 bases are TGCAGCGTTGCGGGCATTCCCCACTTAGCGCCCGGAAACACCATATATTTT. Protein sequence: CSVAGIPHLAPGNTIYF.

This chain uses TRBV5-6 with TRBJ2-5, with D uncertain. CDR1 SGHDT and CDR2 YYEEEE come from the germline V gene. With 3 bases removed from V and 4 bases from J, the gap between germline ends came to 4 bases. This CDR3 contains 11 residues. The CDR3 region has the DNA TGTGCCAGCAGCTCGGGAGAGACCCAGTACTTC. Its protein product is CASSSGETQYF.

The V call is TRBV19, the J call TRBJ1-5; D is undetermined. The V and J ends lost 4 bases and 4 bases respectively, with 8 bases between them. This CDR3 contains 13 residues. CDR1 and CDR2 (germline): LNHDA, SQIVND (reference sequence). DNA for the CDR3: TGTGCCAGTAGTACAGGTCGGAATCAGCCCCAGCATTTT. The encoded protein is CASSTGRNQPQHF.

V is TRBV7-3 and J is TRBJ2-7; 9 bases align to TRBD1. Trimming at V came to 5 bases and at J to 5 bases, leaving 4 bases not matched to a gene. Germline lookup yields CDR1 SGHTA and CDR2 FQGTGA. The CDR3 sequence is 13 residues long. The DNA of the CDR3 is TGTGCCAGCAGCCAGGGGACAGGGAACGAGCAGTACTTC. It specifies CASSQGTGNEQYF.